A selection of T cell receptor beta chains follows, all from one sample in a study of cytomegalovirus exposure and HLA in healthy donors. Repertoires were generated with immunoSEQ multiplex PCR, while TCRdb's copy carries only in-frame clones and drops some. Here the sample spans about 110,000 clones, 55% to 65% being singletons. Sequencing was performed on PBMCs. These receptors all come from a young woman in good health and CMV-seronegative. CDR3s include the opening cysteine and the closing phenylalanine or tryptophan. Each record gives: CDR3 length, D gene, clone size, J gene, V gene, CDR3 protein, CDR3 DNA. The D gene is left open where the match is weak. The size of a clone is reported for some rows only, either as once, few or many, or as a class for expanded clones.

CDR3 length: 19; D gene: -; clone size: few; J gene: TRBJ1-5; V gene: TRBV28; CDR3 protein: CASSLPRRRGPKPNQPQHF; CDR3 DNA: TGTGCCAGCAGTTTACCCCGCCGCAGGGGCCCGAAGCCCAATCAGCCCCAGCATTTT
CDR3 length: 14; D gene: TRBD1; clone size: -; J gene: TRBJ1-1; V gene: TRBV28; CDR3 protein: CASLRDRAFTEAFF; CDR3 DNA: TGTGCCAGCCTCCGGGACAGGGCTTTCACTGAAGCTTTCTTT
CDR3 length: 15; D gene: TRBD2; clone size: -; J gene: TRBJ2-5; V gene: TRBV18; CDR3 protein: CASSPGREGHETQYF; CDR3 DNA: TGTGCCAGCTCACCGGGCCGGGAGGGCCACGAGACCCAGTACTTC
CDR3 length: 14; D gene: -; clone size: -; J gene: TRBJ1-1; V gene: TRBV25-1; CDR3 protein: CASSEGQLNTEAFF; CDR3 DNA: TGTGCCAGCAGTGAAGGGCAACTGAACACTGAAGCTTTCTTT
CDR3 length: 16; D gene: TRBD1; clone size: -; J gene: TRBJ1-1; V gene: TRBV5-1; CDR3 protein: CASSLAGQGRGTEAFF; CDR3 DNA: TGCGCCAGCAGCTTGGCGGGACAGGGGAGAGGCACTGAAGCTTTCTTT
CDR3 length: 15; D gene: -; clone size: few; J gene: TRBJ1-1; V gene: TRBV5-1; CDR3 protein: CASSLGVRGNTEAFF; CDR3 DNA: TGCGCCAGCAGCTTGGGGGTTCGGGGGAACACTGAAGCTTTCTTT
CDR3 length: 13; D gene: -; clone size: -; J gene: TRBJ2-5; V gene: TRBV4-3; CDR3 protein: CASSLGLPETQYF; CDR3 DNA: TGCGCCAGCAGCCTGGGGCTCCCAGAGACCCAGTACTTC
CDR3 length: 14; D gene: -; clone size: -; J gene: TRBJ1-2; V gene: TRBV5-1; CDR3 protein: CASSSLDSNYGYTF; CDR3 DNA: TGCGCCAGCAGCTCCTTGGACAGTAACTATGGCTACACCTTC
CDR3 length: 13; D gene: TRBD1; clone size: -; J gene: TRBJ1-2; V gene: TRBV6-1; CDR3 protein: CASSVRGQYGYTF; CDR3 DNA: TGTGCCAGCAGTGTCCGGGGACAGTATGGCTACACCTTC
CDR3 length: 15; D gene: TRBD2; clone size: -; J gene: TRBJ2-3; V gene: TRBV7-2; CDR3 protein: CASSPTSGSFDTQYF; CDR3 DNA: TGTGCCAGCAGCCCCACTAGCGGGAGTTTTGATACGCAGTATTTT
CDR3 length: 14; D gene: -; clone size: few; J gene: TRBJ2-5; V gene: TRBV5-4; CDR3 protein: CASSPDAPKETQYF; CDR3 DNA: TGTGCCAGCAGCCCCGATGCGCCAAAAGAGACCCAGTACTTC
CDR3 length: 15; D gene: TRBD1; clone size: -; J gene: TRBJ2-7; V gene: TRBV7-7; CDR3 protein: CASSLDRDQAYEQYF; CDR3 DNA: TGTGCTAGCAGCTTAGACAGGGACCAAGCCTACGAGCAGTACTTC
CDR3 length: 13; D gene: -; clone size: -; J gene: TRBJ1-1; V gene: TRBV6-5; CDR3 protein: CASSYSRVGEAFF; CDR3 DNA: TGTGCCAGCAGTTACTCGAGAGTAGGAGAGGCTTTCTTT
CDR3 length: 13; D gene: -; clone size: once; J gene: TRBJ2-7; V gene: TRBV7-9; CDR3 protein: CASRGDGTYEQYF; CDR3 DNA: TGTGCCAGCAGAGGAGACGGAACCTACGAGCAGTACTTC
CDR3 length: 19; D gene: TRBD1; clone size: few; J gene: TRBJ2-3; V gene: TRBV4-1; CDR3 protein: CASSQAGTGGSTNFDTQYF; CDR3 DNA: TGCGCCAGCAGCCAAGCCGGGACAGGGGGTTCTACCAACTTTGATACGCAGTATTTT
CDR3 length: 16; D gene: TRBD1; clone size: -; J gene: TRBJ1-4; V gene: TRBV19; CDR3 protein: CASSIGLQGVQEKLFF; CDR3 DNA: TGTGCCAGTAGTATAGGTCTCCAGGGGGTCCAAGAAAAACTGTTTTTT
CDR3 length: 14; D gene: TRBD1; clone size: -; J gene: TRBJ1-5; V gene: TRBV4-1; CDR3 protein: CASSQEHRGQPQHF; CDR3 DNA: TGCGCCAGCAGCCAAGAACACAGGGGCCAGCCCCAGCATTTT
CDR3 length: 13; D gene: -; clone size: -; J gene: TRBJ2-7; V gene: TRBV11-3; CDR3 protein: CASSGTTGGEQYF; CDR3 DNA: TGTGCCAGCAGCGGGACAACAGGTGGGGAGCAGTACTTC
CDR3 length: 17; D gene: TRBD1; clone size: -; J gene: TRBJ2-3; V gene: TRBV5-4; CDR3 protein: CASSLTLRGQGPDTQYF; CDR3 DNA: TGTGCCAGCAGCTTGACTCTCCGAGGACAGGGCCCAGATACGCAGTATTTT
CDR3 length: 13; D gene: -; clone size: few; J gene: TRBJ1-5; V gene: TRBV4-1; CDR3 protein: CASSQRDNQPQHF; CDR3 DNA: TGCGCCAGCAGCCAACGAGACAATCAGCCCCAGCATTTT
CDR3 length: 13; D gene: -; clone size: -; J gene: TRBJ1-1; V gene: TRBV19; CDR3 protein: CASSIAMNTEAFF; CDR3 DNA: TGTGCCAGTAGTATCGCGATGAACACTGAAGCTTTCTTT
CDR3 length: 13; D gene: -; clone size: -; J gene: TRBJ1-4; V gene: TRBV27; CDR3 protein: CASTSLTNEKLFF; CDR3 DNA: TGTGCCAGCACCTCACTAACTAATGAAAAACTGTTTTTT
CDR3 length: 15; D gene: TRBD1; clone size: -; J gene: TRBJ2-7; V gene: TRBV6-1; CDR3 protein: CASSDGQGPVYEQYF; CDR3 DNA: TGTGCCAGCAGCGATGGACAGGGTCCGGTCTACGAGCAGTACTTC
CDR3 length: 15; D gene: TRBD2; clone size: -; J gene: TRBJ2-1; V gene: TRBV2; CDR3 protein: CASSERLAGVDEQFF; CDR3 DNA: TGTGCCAGCAGTGAACGTCTAGCGGGAGTAGATGAGCAGTTCTTC
CDR3 length: 11; D gene: TRBD1; clone size: -; J gene: TRBJ2-3; V gene: TRBV19; CDR3 protein: CASSIRDRQYF; CDR3 DNA: TGTGCCAGTAGTATTAGGGACAGGCAGTATTTT
CDR3 length: 15; D gene: TRBD2; clone size: -; J gene: TRBJ2-7; V gene: TRBV19; CDR3 protein: CASSSGLAGSYEQYF; CDR3 DNA: TGTGCCAGTAGCTCGGGACTAGCGGGCTCCTACGAGCAGTACTTC
CDR3 length: 15; D gene: TRBD2; clone size: -; J gene: TRBJ2-1; V gene: TRBV5-1; CDR3 protein: CASSLGLAGVGEQFF; CDR3 DNA: TGCGCCAGCAGCTTAGGACTAGCGGGAGTGGGAGAGCAGTTCTTC
CDR3 length: 14; D gene: TRBD1; clone size: few; J gene: TRBJ1-1; V gene: TRBV5-1; CDR3 protein: CASSSGTGTTEAFF; CDR3 DNA: TGCGCCAGCAGCTCCGGGACAGGCACCACTGAAGCTTTCTTT
CDR3 length: 16; D gene: TRBD1; clone size: -; J gene: TRBJ1-1; V gene: TRBV9; CDR3 protein: CASSVGTGGMNTEAFF; CDR3 DNA: TGTGCCAGCAGCGTAGGGACAGGGGGCATGAACACTGAAGCTTTCTTT
CDR3 length: 19; D gene: TRBD2; clone size: -; J gene: TRBJ2-3; V gene: TRBV4-3; CDR3 protein: CASSQDHRAGGMFTDTQYF; CDR3 DNA: TGCGCCAGCAGCCAAGATCATAGAGCGGGAGGGATGTTTACAGATACGCAGTATTTT
CDR3 length: 15; D gene: TRBD2; clone size: -; J gene: TRBJ2-1; V gene: TRBV28; CDR3 protein: CASSPGTSSYNEQFF; CDR3 DNA: TGTGCCAGCAGTCCGGGGACTAGCTCCTACAATGAGCAGTTCTTC
CDR3 length: 13; D gene: -; clone size: -; J gene: TRBJ2-7; V gene: TRBV7-3; CDR3 protein: CATTPQESYEQYF; CDR3 DNA: TGTGCCACTACTCCTCAAGAATCCTACGAGCAGTACTTC
CDR3 length: 16; D gene: TRBD2; clone size: -; J gene: TRBJ2-1; V gene: TRBV13; CDR3 protein: CASSPPTSGSYNEQFF; CDR3 DNA: TGTGCCAGCAGTCCTCCGACTAGCGGCTCCTACAATGAGCAGTTCTTC
CDR3 length: 14; D gene: -; clone size: -; J gene: TRBJ1-5; V gene: TRBV30; CDR3 protein: CAWTSGAWGQPQHF; CDR3 DNA: TGTGCCTGGACCTCTGGGGCATGGGGACAGCCCCAGCATTTT
CDR3 length: 15; D gene: -; clone size: -; J gene: TRBJ2-3; V gene: TRBV7-3; CDR3 protein: CASSPWGFSTDTQYF; CDR3 DNA: TGTGCCAGCAGCCCGTGGGGCTTTAGCACAGATACGCAGTATTTT
CDR3 length: 16; D gene: TRBD1; clone size: -; J gene: TRBJ2-7; V gene: TRBV6-5; CDR3 protein: CASSYSQGALSYEQYF; CDR3 DNA: TGTGCCAGCAGTTACTCACAGGGGGCCCTCTCCTACGAGCAGTACTTC
CDR3 length: 15; D gene: TRBD2; clone size: -; J gene: TRBJ2-7; V gene: TRBV5-1; CDR3 protein: CASSLRIAGPYEQYF; CDR3 DNA: TGCGCCAGCAGCTTGCGGATAGCGGGTCCCTACGAGCAGTACTTC
CDR3 length: 15; D gene: -; clone size: -; J gene: TRBJ2-2; V gene: TRBV7-9; CDR3 protein: CASSLGRPNTGELFF; CDR3 DNA: TGTGCCAGCAGCTTGGGCAGGCCGAACACCGGGGAGCTGTTTTTT
CDR3 length: 18; D gene: -; clone size: -; J gene: TRBJ1-2; V gene: TRBV7-2; CDR3 protein: CASSLNWATGPSRYGYTF; CDR3 DNA: TGTGCCAGCAGCTTAAACTGGGCAACAGGGCCCTCAAGGTATGGCTACACCTTC
CDR3 length: 13; D gene: -; clone size: -; J gene: TRBJ1-1; V gene: TRBV2; CDR3 protein: CASSELSRSEAFF; CDR3 DNA: TGTGCCAGCAGTGAATTGAGCAGGTCTGAAGCTTTCTTT